Below, one TCR beta chain is given with its context. Its antigen has not been determined. No qualities accompany the bases; no much larger clone lies one base away. The data originate from a study of cytomegalovirus exposure and HLA in healthy donors (dated by TCRdb to about 2017). A note on the overall study: According to a later analysis, the 120 or so validation repertoires were produced on the same platform as the 666 repertoires of the first cohort. The study aimed to test whether signatures of past pathogen exposure could be identified by cataloging public T cell receptors. In addition to the first cohort of several hundred subjects, a separate validation cohort of approximately 110 different subjects was used. The study combined high-throughput TCR immunosequencing, statistical association of individual TCRs with disease status, and machine learning to predict cytomegalovirus infection status. On the study overall, not on this receptor specifically: In vitro tests confirmed that three of the cytomegalovirus-associated TCR beta chains recognize cytomegalovirus antigens. In a later analysis, TCRs clustered in the first cohort were found to also tend to co-occur in the roughly 120 validation repertoires, with about 93% of cluster scores above 0. The validation cohort had no HLA typing available for a later analysis, so co-occurrence within that cohort was assessed over all 130 or so repertoires. Most TCR sequences were observed very rarely across donors, whereas some public TCRs were present in many individuals. According to the authors, the approach could potentially be generalized to other disease states and immunological phenotypes. The classifier was reported to diagnose cytomegalovirus status with high specificity and sensitivity in both the original cohort and the validation cohort. A total of 164 TCR beta chains were listed by the study as associated with cytomegalovirus.

Separate from the roughly 700-subject first cohort, the validation cohort of 90 to 150 subjects was the group to which the donors belonged. Library preparation employed the immunoSEQ multiplex PCR assay. For the original study's pipeline: To diagnose cytomegalovirus status from the catalog of TCR beta chain sequences, a statistical classification framework was built. TCRdb mirrors the immuneACCESS table, restricted to in-frame sequences. Some clones are absent from its copies; in checked studies, under half trace to an unresolved V gene, and the reason for the others is unknown. V and J calls and clone size follow that table, whereas D and trimming were derived from the DNA. The sample table contains about 160,000 clones; only one count was recorded for 85% of them. The top ten clones comprise over 2% of the sample. The sequence derives from a man aged 25 to 40 in good health and CMV-seropositive. The sequencing sample was made of PBMCs.

The DNA reads as follows: TGCGCCAGCAGCCGGAAGGGGGAGGGGTCCTACAATGAGCAGTTCTTC. It is translated as CASSRKGEGSYNEQFF. The V and J segments used are TRBV4-3 and TRBJ2-1, with TRBD2 as a weak D call on 7 bases. The germline V gene encodes CDR1 LGHNA and CDR2 YSLEER. V is pared back by 4 bases and J by 1 base, with 14 bases lying between the germline termini. The CDR3 spans 16 residues, from the cysteine through the phenylalanine. Just the 48-base CDR3 DNA is kept, in frame starting at base 1.